Following are 22 T cell receptor beta chains from one sample sequenced in a study of T cells after yellow fever vaccination. TCRdb re-called the 5' RACE reads with MiXCR, one entry per CDR3 protein. The sample has roughly 190,000 distinct CDR3 sequences; approximately 10% are singletons. The sequences come from CD8+ T cells sorted from PBMCs, collected 15 days after the yellow fever booster vaccination. The receptors here all came from a man aged 18 to 30 who received the YFV17D yellow fever vaccine.

The chain links TRBV27 to TRBJ2-4; a weak D match, TRBD1 (5 bases). The CDR3 is 12 amino acids. In germline, CDR1 is MNHEY, CDR2 SMNVEV (reference sequence). V dropped 7 bases and J dropped 6 bases, with 10 bases sitting between them. DNA of the CDR3: TGTGCCAGCAAGGGGAACGGAAACATTCAGTACTTC. This encodes CASKGNGNIQYF.

The chain links TRBV7-3 to TRBJ2-7, with D perhaps being TRBD1 or TRBD2 (6 bases each). The CDR3 extends over 15 amino acids. Germline V gene sequence: CDR1 SGHTA, CDR2 FQGTGA. Trimming left V 1 base short and J 5 bases short, with 15 bases between. Here the CDR3 reads CASSLKGGAINEQYF. CDR3 sequence (DNA): TGTGCCAGCAGCTTAAAGGGGGGCGCGATCAACGAGCAGTACTTC.

This clonotype was observed a few times. The chain employs TRBV27 and TRBJ1-2; the D is unclear. The CDR3 consists of 16 residues. The germline V and J ends were trimmed by 2 bases and 3 bases, with 16 bases remaining between them. The germline gives CDR1 MNHEY, CDR2 SMNVEV (reference sequence). CDR3 sequence (DNA): TGTGCCAGCAGTTTAACCCCTCCCCCAGCCTACTATGGCTACACCTTC. Amino acids: CASSLTPPPAYYGYTF.

This clonotype was detected ten times or more. The V and J genes are TRBV5-1 and TRBJ2-3, with a possible D match to TRBD1 (5 bases). Trimming removed 0 bases from V and 2 bases from J, with 10 bases in between. This CDR3 has 15 residues. The germline V gene encodes CDR1 SGHRS and CDR2 YFSETQ. The CDR3: CASSLVSTATDTQYF. CDR3 nucleotides: TGCGCCAGCAGCTTGGTATCGACAGCCACAGATACGCAGTATTTT. Filled out from reference TRBV5-1 and TRBJ2-3, the complete variable domain reads KAGVTQTPRYLIKTRGQQVTLSCSPISGHRSVSWYQQTPGQGLQFLFEYFSETQRNKGNFPGRFSGRQFSNSRSEMNVSTLELGDSALYLCASSLVSTATDTQYFGPGTRLTVL.

Ten or more counts support this clonotype. V is TRBV29-1 and J is TRBJ2-7; the match to TRBD1 covers 7 bases. Germline lookup yields CDR1 SQVTM and CDR2 ANQGSEA. V shed 5 bases and J 0 bases; nucleotides not matched to a gene: 7. The CDR3 is made up of 14 amino acids. The CDR3 DNA reads as TGCAGCGTTTTGGACAGGCGAAGCTCCTACGAGCAGTACTTC. It yields the protein CSVLDRRSSYEQYF.

This clonotype was recorded at least ten times. The V gene is TRBV2, the J gene TRBJ2-7, with TRBD2 matching over 7 bases. V shed 8 bases and J 4 bases; nucleotides not matched to a gene: 2. This CDR3 region has 11 residues. Germline CDR1 and CDR2: SNHLY and FYNNEI. CDR3 protein: CASELAYEQYV. The CDR3 region has the DNA TGTGCCAGCGAACTAGCGTACGAGCAGTACGTC.

This clonotype was seen more than once but under ten times. The chain joins TRBV6-4 to TRBJ2-7, with a weak D call TRBD2 (6 bases). Germline CDR1 MRHNA, CDR2 SNTAGT. V was clipped by 0 bases and J by 3 bases, with 15 bases between them. The CDR3 spans 16 residues. The CDR3 region is CASSDSSASDFYEQYF. The CDR3 coding sequence is TGTGCCAGCAGTGACTCGAGTGCTAGCGATTTCTACGAGCAGTACTTC.

This clonotype was counted between two and nine times. The chain's CDR3 is CASSLTGIGNTIYF. CDR3 nucleotide sequence: TGTGCCAGCAGCTTGACAGGGATTGGAAACACCATATATTTT. J is TRBJ1-3 and V is TRBV2, with 7 bases aligning to TRBD1. Losses at the gene ends were 6 bases for V and 3 bases for J; bases not matched to a gene: 5. This CDR3 is 14 amino acids long. In germline, CDR1 is SNHLY, CDR2 FYNNEI. The entire variable domain, with the rest obtained from reference TRBV2 and TRBJ1-3, is as follows: EPEVTQTPSHQVTQMGQEVILRCVPISNHLYFYWYRQILGQKVEFLVSFYNNEISEKSEIFDDQFSVERPDGSNFTLKIRSTKLEDSAMYFCASSLTGIGNTIYFGEGSWLTVV.

This clonotype was counted only a few times. The chain joins TRBV6-5 to TRBJ2-5, with 7 bases lining up with TRBD1. CDR1 MNHEY and CDR2 SVGAGI come from the germline V gene. The CDR3 sequence is 11 residues long. Trimming took 6 bases from V and 5 from J; bases not matched to a gene: 0. Here the CDR3 DNA reads TGTGCCAGCAGACAGGGGGAGACCCAGTACTTC. The encoded protein is CASRQGETQYF.

At least ten counts were recorded for this clonotype. The junction shows a germline mismatch at one end, possibly a read error. The rearrangement uses TRBV23-1 and TRBJ2-2; D gene ambiguous. TRBV23-1 is flagged as an ORF with uncertain function. The CDR3 is 12 residues long. The chain's CDR3 is CASTQRTGELFF. The CDR3 nucleotides read TGCGCCAGCACTCAAAGAACCGGGGAGCTGTTTTTT.

This clonotype was seen more than once but under ten times. V is TRBV14 and J is TRBJ1-1; the D is unclear. The V gene lost 2 bases and the J gene lost 10 bases, with 8 bases spanning the gap. The germline CDR1 and CDR2 sequences are SGHDN and FVKESK. The CDR3 is made up of 11 amino acids. The CDR3 protein is CASSQWWGAFF. For the CDR3, the DNA is TGTGCCAGCAGCCAATGGTGGGGAGCTTTCTTT.

At least ten counts were recorded for this clonotype. The J gene is TRBJ2-7, the V gene TRBV20-1; TRBD1 is a possible D gene (6 bases). V lost 3 bases and J lost 5, with 14 bases in between. The CDR3 spans 13 residues. Germline loops: CDR1 DFQATT, CDR2 SNEGSKA (reference sequence). In DNA, the CDR3 is TGCAGTGCTAGGGGGGACAACAAGAACGAGCAGTACTTC. Translating gives CSARGDNKNEQYF.

There are many counts of this clonotype. The chain links TRBV4-1 to TRBJ2-7, with no clear D. Germline loops: CDR1 MGHRA, CDR2 YSYEKL. This CDR3 region has 14 residues. V lost 0 bases and J 4 bases, leaving 10 bases between the germline ends. This chain's CDR3 is CASSQEERAYEQYF. CDR3 sequence (DNA): TGCGCCAGCAGCCAAGAAGAAAGGGCATACGAGCAGTACTTC.

This clonotype has more than one count but fewer than ten. This rearrangement joins TRBV20-1 to TRBJ1-5; 7 bases fit TRBD1. Germline lookup yields CDR1 DFQATT and CDR2 SNEGSKA (reference sequence). This CDR3 contains 15 residues. The junction had 8 bases not matched to a gene; V was cut back by 0 bases and J by 6 bases. The CDR3 is CSARDPTGWAQPQHF. Here the CDR3 DNA reads TGCAGTGCTAGAGATCCGACAGGGTGGGCTCAGCCCCAGCATTTT.

This chain connects TRBV5-6 to TRBJ1-1, with D possibly matching TRBD1 (5 bases). This CDR3 comprises 12 residues. Trimming pared 0 bases from V and 10 bases from J, leaving 10 bases between. The germline V gene has CDR1 SGHDT and CDR2 YYEEEE. Here the CDR3 reads CASSLDRLLAFF. The CDR3 nucleotides read TGTGCCAGCAGCTTGGACAGGCTATTAGCTTTCTTT.

The chain combines TRBV9 with TRBJ2-4; possibly TRBD1 or TRBD2 for D (5 bases each). CDR3 length equals 15 residues. The V gene lost 4 bases and the J gene lost 7 bases, with 18 bases spanning the gap. The germline V gene encodes CDR1 SGDLS and CDR2 YYNGEE. For the CDR3, the DNA is TGTGCCAGCAGCCTCTTCGGGACCGTGACTAACATTCAGTACTTC. Its translation: CASSLFGTVTNIQYF.

This clonotype was counted many times. The chain is built from TRBV4-3 and TRBJ2-6; D is unresolved. V lost 4 bases to trimming and J lost 0 bases, with 16 bases between them. CDR3 size: 18 residues. The V gene's germline CDR1 is LGHNA and CDR2 YSLEER. The CDR3 protein is CASSPDAPASSGANVLTF. The CDR3 DNA follows: TGCGCCAGCAGCCCGGACGCCCCGGCGAGCTCTGGGGCCAACGTCCTGACTTTC.

This clonotype was recorded a few times. The chain uses TRBV2 and TRBJ1-5; D not resolved. The CDR3 totals 15 residues. V lost 7 bases, J lost 0 bases, and 13 bases lay in between. Germline V gene sequence: CDR1 SNHLY, CDR2 FYNNEI. The chain's CDR3 is CASTWAESSNQPQHF. The DNA for the CDR3 is TGTGCCAGCACATGGGCGGAAAGTAGCAATCAGCCCCAGCATTTT.

The CDR3 protein is CASSRSTGAVGELFF. CDR3 coding DNA: TGTGCCAGCAGCCGGTCGACAGGGGCCGTGGGGGAGCTGTTTTTT. The rearrangement uses TRBV4-2 and TRBJ2-2; the match to TRBD1 covers 8 bases. CDR3 length equals 15 residues. After removal of 4 bases from V and 8 bases from J, the junction contained 9 bases not matched to a gene. Germline V CDR1 and CDR2: LGHNA, YNFKEQ.

The rearrangement uses TRBV6-1 and TRBJ2-1, with D uncertain. Per the germline V gene, CDR1 is MNHNS and CDR2 is SASEGT. This CDR3 region has 16 residues. V gave up 3 bases and J gave up 5 bases, with 17 bases separating them. The chain's CDR3 is CASSDSPVLGHNEQFF. CDR3 bases: TGTGCCAGCAGTGATTCCCCGGTATTAGGTCACAATGAGCAGTTCTTC.

In its sample, this clonotype was seen many times. The J gene is TRBJ1-1, the V gene TRBV4-2, with D hard to call. The germline gives CDR1 LGHNA, CDR2 YNFKEQ. The V gene lost 0 bases and the J gene lost 3 bases, with 5 bases spanning the gap. This CDR3 is built from 13 residues. CDR3 sequence: CASSQEADTEAFF. CDR3 coding DNA: TGTGCCAGCAGCCAAGAGGCGGACACTGAAGCTTTCTTT.

The gene calls are TRBV5-5 and TRBJ2-1, with a weak D call TRBD1 (6 bases). Germline V gene sequence: CDR1 SGHKS, CDR2 YYEKEE (reference sequence). The CDR3 is made up of 14 amino acids. Trimming shortened V by 0 bases and J by 3 bases, and 7 bases separated the two germline ends. The CDR3 bases are TGTGCCAGCAGCTTGGGCAGGGGCTACAATGAGCAGTTCTTC. It translates to CASSLGRGYNEQFF.